A selection of T cell receptor beta chains follows, all from one sample in a study of T cell responses to AZD1222 COVID-19 vaccine. Profiled with immunoSEQ multiplex PCR; TCRdb holds only in-frame clones, not every one. The repertoire holds over 90,000 clones, with roughly 86% as singletons. The sample was peripheral blood, taken on day 0 of AZD1222 vaccination. The origin of the receptors is an adult in good health. Each CDR3 is given with its conserved first and last residue. A D gene is named only where the DNA matches it firmly. The size field is filled for only some rows; it gives once, few, many or a size class.

abundance: .; v_gene: TRBV20-1; d_gene: .; j_gene: TRBJ2-1; CDR3aa: CSARGHEQFF; CDR3nt: TGCAGTGCTAGAGGTCATGAGCAGTTCTTC
abundance: .; v_gene: TRBV2; d_gene: .; j_gene: TRBJ1-1; CDR3aa: CASGGPSSMNTEAFF; CDR3nt: TGTGCCAGTGGGGGGCCGAGCTCAATGAACACTGAAGCTTTCTTT
abundance: .; v_gene: TRBV7-2; d_gene: .; j_gene: TRBJ1-5; CDR3aa: CASSLSGTLNQPQHF; CDR3nt: TGTGCCAGCAGCTTATCCGGGACACTCAATCAGCCCCAGCATTTT
abundance: few; v_gene: TRBV5-1; d_gene: .; j_gene: TRBJ1-4; CDR3aa: CASSLDATNEKLFF; CDR3nt: TGCGCCAGCAGCTTGGATGCAACTAATGAAAAACTGTTTTTT
abundance: .; v_gene: TRBV6-1; d_gene: .; j_gene: TRBJ2-7; CDR3aa: CASGLGGGPGEQYF; CDR3nt: TGTGCCAGCGGCTTAGGGGGGGGCCCGGGCGAGCAGTACTTC
abundance: once; v_gene: TRBV15; d_gene: .; j_gene: TRBJ1-6; CDR3aa: CATSRGGQGYSPLHF; CDR3nt: TGTGCCACCAGCAGGGGCGGGCAGGGTTATTCACCCCTCCACTTT
abundance: .; v_gene: TRBV14; d_gene: .; j_gene: TRBJ2-5; CDR3aa: CASSLQGQETQYF; CDR3nt: TGTGCCAGCAGTTTACAGGGCCAAGAGACCCAGTACTTC
abundance: .; v_gene: TRBV3-1/TRBV3-2; d_gene: .; j_gene: TRBJ2-2; CDR3aa: CASSQRSLPGELFF; CDR3nt: TGTGCCAGCAGCCAACGGAGTCTCCCCGGGGAGCTGTTTTTT
abundance: .; v_gene: TRBV19; d_gene: .; j_gene: TRBJ2-2; CDR3aa: CASSIRVGELFF; CDR3nt: TGTGCCAGTAGTATCAGGGTAGGGGAGCTGTTTTTT
abundance: .; v_gene: TRBV29-1; d_gene: .; j_gene: TRBJ1-1; CDR3aa: CSAFGARTEAFF; CDR3nt: TGCAGCGCTTTCGGGGCGCGAACTGAAGCTTTCTTT
abundance: few; v_gene: TRBV6-1; d_gene: .; j_gene: TRBJ2-7; CDR3aa: CASSEGFWRGQHTYEQYF; CDR3nt: TGTGCCAGCAGTGAAGGGTTCTGGCGGGGACAGCATACTTACGAGCAGTACTTC
abundance: .; v_gene: TRBV30; d_gene: .; j_gene: TRBJ1-6; CDR3aa: CAWSVKGPAGYVDSPLHF; CDR3nt: TGTGCCTGGAGTGTAAAGGGGCCGGCGGGGTACGTCGATTCACCCCTCCACTTT
abundance: .; v_gene: TRBV7-2; d_gene: TRBD1; j_gene: TRBJ1-6; CDR3aa: CASSSRDRGRNSPLHF; CDR3nt: TGTGCCAGCAGCTCCAGGGACAGGGGGAGGAATTCACCCCTCCACTTT
abundance: .; v_gene: TRBV7-2; d_gene: TRBD2; j_gene: TRBJ2-3; CDR3aa: CASSRTSGGANTQYF; CDR3nt: TGTGCCAGCAGCAGGACTAGCGGGGGGGCAAATACGCAGTATTTT
abundance: .; v_gene: TRBV6-1; d_gene: .; j_gene: TRBJ2-7; CDR3aa: CASSETGQGPLEQYF; CDR3nt: TGTGCCAGCAGTGAAACCGGGCAGGGCCCACTCGAGCAGTACTTC
abundance: .; v_gene: TRBV19; d_gene: .; j_gene: TRBJ1-2; CDR3aa: CASSIWRGSYGYTF; CDR3nt: TGTGCCAGTAGTATTTGGAGAGGGTCCTATGGCTACACCTTC
abundance: .; v_gene: TRBV5-4; d_gene: TRBD1; j_gene: TRBJ2-2; CDR3aa: CASTPRTGEVGGELFF; CDR3nt: TGTGCCAGCACCCCGCGGACAGGGGAGGTAGGCGGGGAGCTGTTTTTT
abundance: .; v_gene: TRBV9; d_gene: TRBD1; j_gene: TRBJ2-5; CDR3aa: CASSFRYRGETQYF; CDR3nt: TGTGCCAGCAGCTTCAGATACAGGGGAGAGACCCAGTACTTC
abundance: .; v_gene: TRBV5-1; d_gene: TRBD2; j_gene: TRBJ2-5; CDR3aa: CASSSETSGGPSETQYF; CDR3nt: TGCGCCAGCAGCTCGGAGACTAGCGGGGGCCCCAGCGAGACCCAGTACTTC
abundance: .; v_gene: TRBV19; d_gene: TRBD1; j_gene: TRBJ1-2; CDR3aa: CATLQGRDYGYTF; CDR3nt: TGTGCCACCCTACAGGGGCGGGACTATGGCTACACCTTC
abundance: .; v_gene: TRBV19; d_gene: .; j_gene: TRBJ1-1; CDR3aa: CASSLRGGLGTEAFF; CDR3nt: TGTGCCAGTTCCCTCCGGGGGGGCTTGGGCACTGAAGCTTTCTTT
abundance: .; v_gene: TRBV5-1; d_gene: .; j_gene: TRBJ2-7; CDR3aa: CASSLAVAGRNEQYF; CDR3nt: TGCGCCAGCAGCTTGGCGGTGGCAGGGCGCAACGAGCAGTACTTC
abundance: few; v_gene: TRBV3-1/TRBV3-2; d_gene: .; j_gene: TRBJ2-1; CDR3aa: CASSQVSLGEQFF; CDR3nt: TGTGCCAGCAGCCAAGTGTCCCTTGGGGAGCAGTTCTTC
abundance: .; v_gene: TRBV27; d_gene: .; j_gene: TRBJ2-5; CDR3aa: CASKEYAGTTWETQYF; CDR3nt: TGTGCCAGCAAGGAGTACGCCGGGACGACGTGGGAGACCCAGTACTTC
abundance: .; v_gene: TRBV28; d_gene: .; j_gene: TRBJ1-5; CDR3aa: CASIQMGVISQPQHF; CDR3nt: TGTGCCAGCATTCAGATGGGGGTTATCTCCCAGCCCCAGCATTTT
abundance: few; v_gene: TRBV14; d_gene: .; j_gene: TRBJ2-7; CDR3aa: CASSQVWTPGHEQYF; CDR3nt: TGTGCCAGCAGCCAAGTTTGGACCCCGGGGCACGAGCAGTACTTC
abundance: .; v_gene: TRBV11-2; d_gene: TRBD2; j_gene: TRBJ2-1; CDR3aa: CASSLYDGRAFF; CDR3nt: TGTGCCAGCAGCTTATATGACGGGAGGGCGTTCTTC
abundance: .; v_gene: TRBV24-1; d_gene: .; j_gene: TRBJ2-5; CDR3aa: CATSDPPTGTGTWAQYF; CDR3nt: TGTGCCACCAGTGATCCCCCTACCGGGACGGGTACTTGGGCCCAGTACTTC
abundance: .; v_gene: TRBV18; d_gene: TRBD2; j_gene: TRBJ2-7; CDR3aa: CASSPNPLAGGRLYEQYF; CDR3nt: TGTGCCAGCTCGCCCAATCCGCTGGCGGGAGGGCGCCTCTACGAGCAGTACTTC
abundance: .; v_gene: TRBV20-1; d_gene: .; j_gene: TRBJ1-2; CDR3aa: CSARPAAGYTF; CDR3nt: TGCAGTGCGCGGCCGGCGGCTGGCTACACCTTC
abundance: once; v_gene: TRBV2; d_gene: .; j_gene: TRBJ2-3; CDR3aa: CASRTDTDTQYF; CDR3nt: TGTGCCAGCAGGACAGACACAGATACGCAGTATTTT
abundance: .; v_gene: TRBV7-2; d_gene: TRBD1; j_gene: TRBJ2-2; CDR3aa: CASSSRTGGSGELFF; CDR3nt: TGTGCCAGCAGCTCCCGGACAGGGGGCTCCGGGGAGCTGTTTTTT
abundance: few; v_gene: TRBV12-5; d_gene: .; j_gene: TRBJ1-2; CDR3aa: CASGLVRAQPNYGYTF; CDR3nt: TGTGCTAGTGGTTTGGTACGGGCACAGCCTAACTATGGCTACACCTTC
abundance: .; v_gene: TRBV19; d_gene: .; j_gene: TRBJ2-7; CDR3aa: CASSIETTGFYEQYF; CDR3nt: TGTGCCAGTAGTATAGAGACAACGGGGTTCTACGAGCAGTACTTC
abundance: .; v_gene: TRBV30; d_gene: .; j_gene: TRBJ1-3; CDR3aa: CAWSGGGGLIYF; CDR3nt: TGTGCCTGGAGTGGGGGAGGGGGGTTGATATATTTT
abundance: once; v_gene: TRBV10-3; d_gene: .; j_gene: TRBJ1-5; CDR3aa: CAISEAGSNQPQHF; CDR3nt: TGTGCCATCAGTGAGGCGGGGAGCAATCAGCCCCAGCATTTT
abundance: .; v_gene: TRBV7-2; d_gene: .; j_gene: TRBJ1-2; CDR3aa: CASSSAIGGYGYTF; CDR3nt: TGTGCCAGCAGCTCTGCAATAGGGGGCTATGGCTACACCTTC
abundance: .; v_gene: TRBV30; d_gene: .; j_gene: TRBJ1-6; CDR3aa: CAWRGRRGSPLHF; CDR3nt: TGTGCCTGGAGAGGCCGAAGGGGTTCACCCCTCCACTTT
abundance: once; v_gene: TRBV9; d_gene: .; j_gene: TRBJ2-3; CDR3aa: CASSPGRGADTQYF; CDR3nt: TGTGCCAGCAGCCCAGGGAGGGGGGCAGATACGCAGTATTTT
abundance: .; v_gene: TRBV7-9; d_gene: .; j_gene: TRBJ1-2; CDR3aa: CASSHGQNYGYTF; CDR3nt: TGTGCCAGCAGCCATGGACAGAATTATGGCTACACCTTC
abundance: .; v_gene: TRBV29-1; d_gene: TRBD1; j_gene: TRBJ1-1; CDR3aa: CSARRDRGGEAFF; CDR3nt: TGCAGCGCCCGCCGGGACAGGGGTGGCGAGGCTTTCTTT
abundance: .; v_gene: TRBV24-1; d_gene: .; j_gene: TRBJ2-3; CDR3aa: CAVRLSTDTQYF; CDR3nt: TGTGCCGTCAGACTTAGCACAGATACGCAGTATTTT
abundance: .; v_gene: TRBV5-1; d_gene: .; j_gene: TRBJ2-1; CDR3aa: CASSLVRSSYNEQFF; CDR3nt: TGCGCCAGCAGCTTGGTCAGAAGCTCCTACAATGAGCAGTTCTTC
abundance: .; v_gene: TRBV30; d_gene: TRBD2; j_gene: TRBJ2-7; CDR3aa: CAWRLRLAGDYEQYF; CDR3nt: TGTGCCTGGAGATTACGACTAGCGGGAGATTACGAGCAGTACTTC
abundance: .; v_gene: TRBV5-6; d_gene: .; j_gene: TRBJ1-1; CDR3aa: CASSLAGQMNTEAFF; CDR3nt: TGTGCCAGCAGCTTGGCAGGACAGATGAACACTGAAGCTTTCTTT
abundance: .; v_gene: TRBV7-2; d_gene: .; j_gene: TRBJ2-7; CDR3aa: CASSVRGPYEQYF; CDR3nt: TGTGCCAGCAGCGTCCGGGGACCATACGAGCAGTACTTC
abundance: .; v_gene: TRBV6-2/TRBV6-3; d_gene: .; j_gene: TRBJ1-5; CDR3aa: CASSYDGEKGNQPQHF; CDR3nt: TGTGCCAGCAGTTACGATGGGGAGAAGGGCAATCAGCCCCAGCATTTT
abundance: .; v_gene: TRBV4-1; d_gene: .; j_gene: TRBJ1-6; CDR3aa: CASSRAIQETNSPLHF; CDR3nt: TGCGCCAGCAGTCGAGCCATCCAAGAGACGAATTCACCCCTCCACTTT
abundance: .; v_gene: TRBV27; d_gene: .; j_gene: TRBJ2-5; CDR3aa: CASSLSDYRQETQYF; CDR3nt: TGTGCCAGCAGTTTATCAGACTACCGCCAAGAGACCCAGTACTTC
abundance: .; v_gene: TRBV9; d_gene: .; j_gene: TRBJ1-6; CDR3aa: CASSPRRGSDSPLHF; CDR3nt: TGTGCCAGCAGCCCGAGACGGGGTAGTGATTCACCCCTCCACTTT
abundance: once; v_gene: TRBV25-1; d_gene: TRBD1; j_gene: TRBJ1-1; CDR3aa: CASSDRDRGNLGNTEAFF; CDR3nt: TGTGCCAGCAGTGACCGGGACAGGGGTAATCTTGGGAACACTGAAGCTTTCTTT
abundance: .; v_gene: TRBV6-2/TRBV6-3; d_gene: .; j_gene: TRBJ2-7; CDR3aa: CASSSPNTVYEQYF; CDR3nt: TGTGCCAGCAGTTCCCCGAACACAGTTTACGAGCAGTACTTC